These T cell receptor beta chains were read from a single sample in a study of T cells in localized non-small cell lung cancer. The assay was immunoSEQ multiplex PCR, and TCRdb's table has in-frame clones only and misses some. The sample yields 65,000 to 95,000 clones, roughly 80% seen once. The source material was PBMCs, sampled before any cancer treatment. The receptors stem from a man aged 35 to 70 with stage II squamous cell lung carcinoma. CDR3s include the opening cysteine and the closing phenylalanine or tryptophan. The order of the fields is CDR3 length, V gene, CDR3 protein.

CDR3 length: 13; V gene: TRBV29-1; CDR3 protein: CSVEWDGLYGYTF
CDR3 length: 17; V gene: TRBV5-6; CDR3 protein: CASSLLLNRGSRNEQFF
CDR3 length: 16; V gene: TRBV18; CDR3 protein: CASSPDPPRINTEAFF
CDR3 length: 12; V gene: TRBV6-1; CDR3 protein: CASAVSSYEQYF
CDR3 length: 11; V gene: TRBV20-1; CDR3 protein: CSAALATEQYF
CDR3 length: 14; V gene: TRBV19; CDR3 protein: CASSAGTSVGELFF
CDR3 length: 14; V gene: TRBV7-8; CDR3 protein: CASSLGLGNTEAFF
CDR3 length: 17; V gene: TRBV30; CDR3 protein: CAWKFGTAASFYYGYTF
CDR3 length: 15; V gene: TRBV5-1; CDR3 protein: CASSKGTAADDGYTF
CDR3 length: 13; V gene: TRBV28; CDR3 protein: CASSSRDTETQYF
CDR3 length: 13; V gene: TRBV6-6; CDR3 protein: CASSAGFGSPLHF
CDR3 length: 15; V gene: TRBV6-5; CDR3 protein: CASSYVDRRDSPLHF
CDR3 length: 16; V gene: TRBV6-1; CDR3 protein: CASSEAWGWVPYEQYF
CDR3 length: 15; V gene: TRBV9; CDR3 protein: CASSVAGQGGDEQFF
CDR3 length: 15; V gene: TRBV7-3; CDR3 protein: CASSTRPDRPGELFF
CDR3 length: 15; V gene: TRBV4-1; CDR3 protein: CASSQDGTLTNEQFF
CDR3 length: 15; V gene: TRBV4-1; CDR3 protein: CASSPMVTVNTEAFF